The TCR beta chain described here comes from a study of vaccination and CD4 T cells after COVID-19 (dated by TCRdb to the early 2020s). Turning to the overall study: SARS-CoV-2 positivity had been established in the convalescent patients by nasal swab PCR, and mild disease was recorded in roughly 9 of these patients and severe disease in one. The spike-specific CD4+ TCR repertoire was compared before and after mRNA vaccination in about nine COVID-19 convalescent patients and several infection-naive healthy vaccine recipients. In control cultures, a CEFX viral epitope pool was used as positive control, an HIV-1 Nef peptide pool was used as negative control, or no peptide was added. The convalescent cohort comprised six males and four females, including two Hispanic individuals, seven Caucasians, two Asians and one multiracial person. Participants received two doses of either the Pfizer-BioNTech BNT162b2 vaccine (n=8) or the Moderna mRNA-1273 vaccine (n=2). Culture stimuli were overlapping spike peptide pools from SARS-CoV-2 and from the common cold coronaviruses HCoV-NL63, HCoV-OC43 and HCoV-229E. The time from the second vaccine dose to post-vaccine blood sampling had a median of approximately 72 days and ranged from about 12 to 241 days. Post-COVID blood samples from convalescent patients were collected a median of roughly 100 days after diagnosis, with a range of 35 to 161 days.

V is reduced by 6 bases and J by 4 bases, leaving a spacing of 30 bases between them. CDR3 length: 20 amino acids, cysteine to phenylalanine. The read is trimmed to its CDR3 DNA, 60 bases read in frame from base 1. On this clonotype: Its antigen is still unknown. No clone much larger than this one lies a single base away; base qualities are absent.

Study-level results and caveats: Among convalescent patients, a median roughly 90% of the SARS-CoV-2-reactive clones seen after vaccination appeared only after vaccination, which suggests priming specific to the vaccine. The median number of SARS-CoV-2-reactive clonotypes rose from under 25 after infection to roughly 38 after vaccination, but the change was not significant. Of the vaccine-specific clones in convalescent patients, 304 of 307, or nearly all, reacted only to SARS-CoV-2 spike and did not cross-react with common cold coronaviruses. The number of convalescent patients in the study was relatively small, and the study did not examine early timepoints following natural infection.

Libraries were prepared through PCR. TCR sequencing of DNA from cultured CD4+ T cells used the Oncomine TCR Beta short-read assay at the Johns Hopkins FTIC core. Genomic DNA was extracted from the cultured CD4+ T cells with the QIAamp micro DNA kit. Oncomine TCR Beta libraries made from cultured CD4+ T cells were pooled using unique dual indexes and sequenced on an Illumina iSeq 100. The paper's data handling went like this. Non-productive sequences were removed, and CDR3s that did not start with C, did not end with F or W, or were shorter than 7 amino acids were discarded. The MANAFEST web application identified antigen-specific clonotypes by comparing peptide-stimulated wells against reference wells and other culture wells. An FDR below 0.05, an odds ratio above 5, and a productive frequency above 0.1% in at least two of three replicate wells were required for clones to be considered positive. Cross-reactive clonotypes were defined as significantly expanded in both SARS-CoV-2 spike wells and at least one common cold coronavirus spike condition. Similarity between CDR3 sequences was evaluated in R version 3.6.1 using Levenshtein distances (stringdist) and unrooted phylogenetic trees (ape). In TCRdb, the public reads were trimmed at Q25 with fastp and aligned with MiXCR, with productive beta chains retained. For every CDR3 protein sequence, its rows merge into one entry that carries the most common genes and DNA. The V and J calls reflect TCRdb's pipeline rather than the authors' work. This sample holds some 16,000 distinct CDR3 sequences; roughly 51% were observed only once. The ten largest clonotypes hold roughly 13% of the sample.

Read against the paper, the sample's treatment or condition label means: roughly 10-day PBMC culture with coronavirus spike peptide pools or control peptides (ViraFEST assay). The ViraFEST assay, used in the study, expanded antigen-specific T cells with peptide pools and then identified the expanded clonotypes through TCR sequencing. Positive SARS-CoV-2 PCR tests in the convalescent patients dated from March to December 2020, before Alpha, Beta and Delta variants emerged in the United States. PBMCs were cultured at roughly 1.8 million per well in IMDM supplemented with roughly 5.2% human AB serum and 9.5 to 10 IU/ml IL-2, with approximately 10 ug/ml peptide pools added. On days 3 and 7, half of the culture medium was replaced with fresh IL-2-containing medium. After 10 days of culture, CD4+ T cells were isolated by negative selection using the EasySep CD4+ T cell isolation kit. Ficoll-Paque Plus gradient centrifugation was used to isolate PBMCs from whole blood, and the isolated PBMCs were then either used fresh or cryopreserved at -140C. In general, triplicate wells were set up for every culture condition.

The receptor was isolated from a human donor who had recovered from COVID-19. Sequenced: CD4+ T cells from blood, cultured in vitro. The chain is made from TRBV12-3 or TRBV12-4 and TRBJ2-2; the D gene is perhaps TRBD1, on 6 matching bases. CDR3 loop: CASRGPSRQGFRVGTGELFF. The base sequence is TGTGCCAGCAGGGGTCCGTCTCGGCAGGGGTTTAGGGTCGGCACCGGGGAGCTGTTTTTT.